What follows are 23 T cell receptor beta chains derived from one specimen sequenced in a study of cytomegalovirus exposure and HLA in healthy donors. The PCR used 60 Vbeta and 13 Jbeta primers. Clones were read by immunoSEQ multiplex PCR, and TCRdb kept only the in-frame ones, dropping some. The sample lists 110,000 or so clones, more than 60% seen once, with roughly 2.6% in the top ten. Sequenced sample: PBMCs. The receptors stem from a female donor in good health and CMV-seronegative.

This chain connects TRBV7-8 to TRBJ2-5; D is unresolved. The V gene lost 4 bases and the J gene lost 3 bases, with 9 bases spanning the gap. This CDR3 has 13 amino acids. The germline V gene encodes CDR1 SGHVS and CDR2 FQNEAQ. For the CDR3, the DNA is TGTGCCAGCAGCTCTAGACCCGAAGAGACCCAGTACTTC. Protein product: CASSSRPEETQYF. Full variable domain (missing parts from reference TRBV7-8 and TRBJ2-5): GAGVSQSPRYKVAKRGQDVALRCDPISGHVSLFWYQQALGQGPEFLTYFQNEAQLDKSGLPSDRFFAERPEGSVSTLKIQRTQQEDSAVYLCASSSRPEETQYFGPGTRLLVL.

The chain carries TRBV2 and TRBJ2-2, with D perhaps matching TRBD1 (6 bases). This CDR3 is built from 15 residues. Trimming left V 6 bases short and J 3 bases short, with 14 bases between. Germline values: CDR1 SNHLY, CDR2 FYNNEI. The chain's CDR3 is CASSQEQGHTGELFF. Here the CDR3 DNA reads TGTGCCAGCAGCCAAGAACAGGGCCACACCGGGGAGCTGTTTTTT.

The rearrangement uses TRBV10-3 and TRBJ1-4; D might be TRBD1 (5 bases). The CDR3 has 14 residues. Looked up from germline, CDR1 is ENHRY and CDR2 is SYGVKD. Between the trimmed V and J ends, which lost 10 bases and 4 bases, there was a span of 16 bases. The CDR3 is CATLPLGGNEKLFF. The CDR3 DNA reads TGTGCCACCCTCCCGCTCGGGGGTAATGAAAAACTGTTTTTT.

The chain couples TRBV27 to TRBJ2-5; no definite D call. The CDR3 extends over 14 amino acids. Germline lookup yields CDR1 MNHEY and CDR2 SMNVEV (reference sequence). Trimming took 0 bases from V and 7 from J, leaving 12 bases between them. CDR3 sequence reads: CASSLSSATGTQYF. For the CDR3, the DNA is TGTGCCAGCAGTTTATCCTCCGCAACGGGGACCCAGTACTTC.

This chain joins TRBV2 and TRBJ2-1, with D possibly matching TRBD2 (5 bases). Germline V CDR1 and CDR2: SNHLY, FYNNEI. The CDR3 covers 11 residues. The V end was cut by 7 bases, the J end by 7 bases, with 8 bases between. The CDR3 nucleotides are TGTGCCAGCACCTGGAGGAATGAGCAGTTCTTC. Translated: CASTWRNEQFF.

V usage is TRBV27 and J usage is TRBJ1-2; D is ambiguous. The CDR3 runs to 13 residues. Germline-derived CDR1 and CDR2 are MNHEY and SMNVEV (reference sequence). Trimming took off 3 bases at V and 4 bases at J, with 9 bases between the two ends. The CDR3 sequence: CASSFGGAYGYTF. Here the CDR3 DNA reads TGTGCCAGCAGTTTTGGAGGCGCCTATGGCTACACCTTC.

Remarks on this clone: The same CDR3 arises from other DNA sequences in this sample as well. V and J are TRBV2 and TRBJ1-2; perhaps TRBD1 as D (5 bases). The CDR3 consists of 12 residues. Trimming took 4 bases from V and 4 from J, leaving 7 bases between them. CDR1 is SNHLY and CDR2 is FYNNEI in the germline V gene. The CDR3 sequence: CASSGTGYGYTF. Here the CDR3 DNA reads TGTGCCAGCAGTGGAACAGGCTATGGCTACACCTTC.

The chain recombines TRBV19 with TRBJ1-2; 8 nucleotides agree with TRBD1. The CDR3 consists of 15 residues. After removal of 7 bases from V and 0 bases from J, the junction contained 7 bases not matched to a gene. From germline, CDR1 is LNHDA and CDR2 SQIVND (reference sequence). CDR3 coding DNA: TGTGCCAGTATCTTCCGGGACAGGACTAACTATGGCTACACCTTC. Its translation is CASIFRDRTNYGYTF. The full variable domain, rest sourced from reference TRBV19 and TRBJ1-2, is DGGITQSPKYLFRKEGQNVTLSCEQNLNHDAMYWYRQDPGQGLRLIYYSQIVNDFQKGDIAEGYSVSREKKESFPLTVTSAQKNPTAFYLCASIFRDRTNYGYTFGSGTRLTVV.

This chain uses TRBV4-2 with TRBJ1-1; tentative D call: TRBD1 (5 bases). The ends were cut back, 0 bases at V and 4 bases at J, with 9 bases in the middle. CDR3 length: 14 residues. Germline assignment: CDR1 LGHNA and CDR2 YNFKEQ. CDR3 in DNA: TGTGCCAGCAGCCAAGAGGCCGGGGGCACTGAAGCTTTCTTT. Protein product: CASSQEAGGTEAFF.

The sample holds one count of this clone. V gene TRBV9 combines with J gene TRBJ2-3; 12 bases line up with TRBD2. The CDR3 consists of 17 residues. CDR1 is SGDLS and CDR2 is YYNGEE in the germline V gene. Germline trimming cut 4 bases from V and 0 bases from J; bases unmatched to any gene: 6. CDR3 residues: CASSLGLAGSSTDTQYF. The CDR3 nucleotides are TGTGCCAGCAGCCTTGGACTAGCGGGGTCTAGCACAGATACGCAGTATTTT.

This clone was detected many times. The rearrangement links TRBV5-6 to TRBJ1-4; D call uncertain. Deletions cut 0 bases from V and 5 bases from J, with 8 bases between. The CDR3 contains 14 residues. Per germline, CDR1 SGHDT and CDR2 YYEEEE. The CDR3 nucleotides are TGTGCCAGCAGCTTGGGGGCAGGAAATGAAAAACTGTTTTTT. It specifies CASSLGAGNEKLFF. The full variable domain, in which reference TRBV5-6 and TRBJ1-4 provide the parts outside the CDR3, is DAGVTQSPTHLIKTRGQQVTLRCSPKSGHDTVSWYQQALGQGPQFIFQYYEEEERQRGNFPDRFSGHQFPNYSSELNVNALLLGDSALYLCASSLGAGNEKLFFGSGTQLSVL.

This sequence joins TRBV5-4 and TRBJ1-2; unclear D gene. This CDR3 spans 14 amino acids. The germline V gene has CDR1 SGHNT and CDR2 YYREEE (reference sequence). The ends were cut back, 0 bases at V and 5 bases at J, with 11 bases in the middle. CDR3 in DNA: TGTGCCAGCAGCTTGGAGACACCGTTATATGGCTACACCTTC. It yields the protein CASSLETPLYGYTF.

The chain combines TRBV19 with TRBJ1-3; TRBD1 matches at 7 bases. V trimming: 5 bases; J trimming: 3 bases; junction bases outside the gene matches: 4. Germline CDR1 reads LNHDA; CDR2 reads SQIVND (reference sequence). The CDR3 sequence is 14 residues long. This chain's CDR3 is CASSPNRGGNTIYF. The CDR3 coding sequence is TGTGCCAGTAGTCCCAACAGGGGTGGAAACACCATATATTTT.

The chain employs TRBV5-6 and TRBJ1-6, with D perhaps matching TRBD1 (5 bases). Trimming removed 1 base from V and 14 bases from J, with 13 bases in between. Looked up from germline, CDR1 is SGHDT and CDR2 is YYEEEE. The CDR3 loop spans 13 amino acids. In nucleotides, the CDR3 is TGTGCCAGCAGCTTGTCGCAGGGCCTCACCCTCCACTTT. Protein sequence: CASSLSQGLTLHF.

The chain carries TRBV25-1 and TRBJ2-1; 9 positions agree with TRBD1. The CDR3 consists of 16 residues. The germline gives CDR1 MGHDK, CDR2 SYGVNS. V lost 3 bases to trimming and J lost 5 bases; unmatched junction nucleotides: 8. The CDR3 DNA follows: TGTGCCAGCAGTGACCCGGACAGGGGCCCGGACAATGAGCAGTTCTTC. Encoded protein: CASSDPDRGPDNEQFF.

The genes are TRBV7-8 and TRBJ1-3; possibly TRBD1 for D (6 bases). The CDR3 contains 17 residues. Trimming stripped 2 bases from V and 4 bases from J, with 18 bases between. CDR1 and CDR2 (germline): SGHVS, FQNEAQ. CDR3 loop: CASSLPPRTGLGNTIYF. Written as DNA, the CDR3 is TGTGCCAGCAGCTTACCCCCCCGTACAGGGCTCGGAAACACCATATATTTT.

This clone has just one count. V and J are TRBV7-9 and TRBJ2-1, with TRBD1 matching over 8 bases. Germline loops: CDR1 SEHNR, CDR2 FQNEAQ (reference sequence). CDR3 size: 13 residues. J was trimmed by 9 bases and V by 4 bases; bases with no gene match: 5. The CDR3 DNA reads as TGTGCCAGCAGCTCGACAGGGGTGCGTGAGCAGTTCTTC. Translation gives CASSSTGVREQFF. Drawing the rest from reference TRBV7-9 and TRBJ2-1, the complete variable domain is DTGVSQNPRHKITKRGQNVTFRCDPISEHNRLYWYRQTLGQGPEFLTYFQNEAQLEKSRLLSDRFSAERPKGSFSTLEIQRTEQGDSAMYLCASSSTGVREQFFGPGTRLTVL.

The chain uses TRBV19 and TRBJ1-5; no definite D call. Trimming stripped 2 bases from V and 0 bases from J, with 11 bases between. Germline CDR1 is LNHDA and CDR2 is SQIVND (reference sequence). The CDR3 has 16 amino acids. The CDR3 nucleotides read TGTGCCAGTAGTATATTTCTGGGCAGTAGCAATCAGCCCCAGCATTTT. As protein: CASSIFLGSSNQPQHF.

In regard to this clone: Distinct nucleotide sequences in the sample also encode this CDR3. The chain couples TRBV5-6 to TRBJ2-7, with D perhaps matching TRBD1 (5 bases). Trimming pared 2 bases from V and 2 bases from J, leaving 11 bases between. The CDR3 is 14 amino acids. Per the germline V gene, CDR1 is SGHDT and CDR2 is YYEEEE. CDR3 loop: CASSFPGLAYEQYF. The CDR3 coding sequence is TGTGCCAGCAGCTTCCCAGGGCTGGCCTACGAGCAGTACTTC.

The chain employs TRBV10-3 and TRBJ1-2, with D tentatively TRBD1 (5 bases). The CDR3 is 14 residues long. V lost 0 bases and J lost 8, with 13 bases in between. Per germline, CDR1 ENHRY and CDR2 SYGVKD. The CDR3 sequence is CAISESAGKRGYTF. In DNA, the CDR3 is TGTGCCATCAGTGAGTCCGCAGGGAAGAGAGGCTACACCTTC.

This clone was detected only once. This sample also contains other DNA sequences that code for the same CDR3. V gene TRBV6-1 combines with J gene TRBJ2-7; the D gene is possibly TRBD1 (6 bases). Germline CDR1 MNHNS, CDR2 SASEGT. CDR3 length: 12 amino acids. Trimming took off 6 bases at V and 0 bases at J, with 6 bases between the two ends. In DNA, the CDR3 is TGTGCCAGCAGACAGGGCTCCTACGAGCAGTACTTC. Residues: CASRQGSYEQYF.

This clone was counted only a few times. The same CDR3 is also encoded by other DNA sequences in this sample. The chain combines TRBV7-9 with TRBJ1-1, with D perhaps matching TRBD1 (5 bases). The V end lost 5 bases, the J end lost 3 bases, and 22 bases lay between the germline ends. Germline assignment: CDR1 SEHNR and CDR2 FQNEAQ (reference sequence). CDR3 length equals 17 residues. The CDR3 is CASSPWAGLGSDTEAFF. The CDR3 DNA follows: TGTGCCAGCAGCCCCTGGGCAGGGTTGGGATCGGACACTGAAGCTTTCTTT.

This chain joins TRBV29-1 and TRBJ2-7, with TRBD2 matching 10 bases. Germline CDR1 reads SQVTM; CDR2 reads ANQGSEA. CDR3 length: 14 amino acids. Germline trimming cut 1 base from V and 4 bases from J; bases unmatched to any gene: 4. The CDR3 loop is CSVEGSGGPYEQYF. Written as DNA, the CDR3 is TGCAGCGTTGAAGGTAGCGGGGGGCCTTACGAGCAGTACTTC.